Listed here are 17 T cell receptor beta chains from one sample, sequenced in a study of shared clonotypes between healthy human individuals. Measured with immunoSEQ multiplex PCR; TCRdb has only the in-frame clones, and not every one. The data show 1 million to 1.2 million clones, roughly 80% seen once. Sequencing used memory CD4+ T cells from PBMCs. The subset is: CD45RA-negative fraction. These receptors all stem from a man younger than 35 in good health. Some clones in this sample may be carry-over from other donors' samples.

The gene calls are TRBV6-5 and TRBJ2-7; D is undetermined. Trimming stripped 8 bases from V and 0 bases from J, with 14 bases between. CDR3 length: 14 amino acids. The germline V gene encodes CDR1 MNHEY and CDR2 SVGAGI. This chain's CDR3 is CASASQEISYEQYF. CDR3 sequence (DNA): TGTGCCAGCGCTTCGCAGGAGATCTCCTACGAGCAGTACTTC.

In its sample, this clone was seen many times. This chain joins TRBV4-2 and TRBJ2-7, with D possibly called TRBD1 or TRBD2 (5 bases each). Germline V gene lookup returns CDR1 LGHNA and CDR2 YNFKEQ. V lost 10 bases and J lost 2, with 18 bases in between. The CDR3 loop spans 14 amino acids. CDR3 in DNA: TGTGCCACCGGTGCTCCCGGGGCTGCCTACGAGCAGTACTTC. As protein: CATGAPGAAYEQYF.

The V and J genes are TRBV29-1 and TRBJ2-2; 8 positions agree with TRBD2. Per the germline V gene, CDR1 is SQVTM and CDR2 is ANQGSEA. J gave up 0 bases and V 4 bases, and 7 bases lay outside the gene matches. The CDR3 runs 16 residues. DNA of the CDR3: TGCAGCGTTGGAGGACTAGCATTCGCGAACACCGGGGAGCTGTTTTTT. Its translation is CSVGGLAFANTGELFF.

CDR3 loop: CASSANSAVPSYEQYF. The CDR3 DNA reads TGTGCCAGCAGTGCTAATAGTGCGGTCCCATCCTACGAGCAGTACTTC. The chain joins TRBV6-1 to TRBJ2-7; D unresolved. The CDR3 sequence is 16 residues long. CDR1 MNHNS and CDR2 SASEGT come from the germline V gene. With 4 bases removed from V and 1 base from J, the gap between germline ends came to 17 bases.

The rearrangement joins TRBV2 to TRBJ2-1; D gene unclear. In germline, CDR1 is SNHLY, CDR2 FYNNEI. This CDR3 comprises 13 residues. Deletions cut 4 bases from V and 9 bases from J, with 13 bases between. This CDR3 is CASSVGPEREQFF. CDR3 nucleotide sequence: TGTGCCAGCAGTGTAGGACCAGAGCGTGAGCAGTTCTTC.

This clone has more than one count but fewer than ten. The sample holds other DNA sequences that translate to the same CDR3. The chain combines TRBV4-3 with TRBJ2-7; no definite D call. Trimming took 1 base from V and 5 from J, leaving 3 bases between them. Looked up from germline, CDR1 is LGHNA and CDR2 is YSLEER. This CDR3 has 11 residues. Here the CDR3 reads CASSQGHEQYF. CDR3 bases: TGCGCCAGCAGCCAAGGACACGAGCAGTACTTC.

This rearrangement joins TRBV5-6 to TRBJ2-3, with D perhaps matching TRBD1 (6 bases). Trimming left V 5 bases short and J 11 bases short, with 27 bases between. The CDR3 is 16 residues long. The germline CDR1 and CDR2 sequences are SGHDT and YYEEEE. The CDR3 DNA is TGTGCCAGCAGATCCGTCACAGGGCGCCTAAATAGTTGGCAGTATTTT. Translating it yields CASRSVTGRLNSWQYF.

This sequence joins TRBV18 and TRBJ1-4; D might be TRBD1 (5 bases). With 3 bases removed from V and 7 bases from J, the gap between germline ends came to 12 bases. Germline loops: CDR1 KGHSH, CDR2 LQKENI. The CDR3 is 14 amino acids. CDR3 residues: CASSPEGETEKLFF. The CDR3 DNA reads TGTGCCAGCTCACCTGAAGGGGAGACTGAAAAACTGTTTTTT.

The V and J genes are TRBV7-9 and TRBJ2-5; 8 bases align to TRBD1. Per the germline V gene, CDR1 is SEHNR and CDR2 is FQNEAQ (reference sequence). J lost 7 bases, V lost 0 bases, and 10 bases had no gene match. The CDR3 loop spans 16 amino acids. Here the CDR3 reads CASSLAPGQGRGTQYF. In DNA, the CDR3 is TGTGCCAGCAGCTTAGCCCCTGGACAGGGCAGGGGGACCCAGTACTTC.

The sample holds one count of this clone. The CDR3: CASSLGRLQETQYF. The CDR3 coding sequence is TGTGCCAGCAGCTTAGGACGGCTCCAAGAGACCCAGTACTTC. The chain couples TRBV11-1 to TRBJ2-5; D is ambiguous. Germline V gene lookup returns CDR1 SGHAT and CDR2 FQDESV (reference sequence). This CDR3 region has 14 residues. Trimming pared 1 base from V and 1 base from J, leaving 7 bases between.

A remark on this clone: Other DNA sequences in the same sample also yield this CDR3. The CDR3 sequence: CASSPDRDTEAFF. CDR3 DNA: TGTGCCAGCAGCCCAGACAGGGACACTGAAGCTTTCTTT. The chain uses TRBV7-3 and TRBJ1-1; 7 bases line up with TRBD1. The CDR3 has 13 amino acids. The V segment lost 5 bases and the J segment 3 bases; nucleotides outside the gene matches: 3. Germline lookup yields CDR1 SGHTA and CDR2 FQGTGA.

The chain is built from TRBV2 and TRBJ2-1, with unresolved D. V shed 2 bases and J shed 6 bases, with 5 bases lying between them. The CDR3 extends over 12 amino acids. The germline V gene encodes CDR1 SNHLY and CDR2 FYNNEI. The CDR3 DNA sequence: TGTGCCAGCAGTGAATTTAGCAATGAGCAGTTCTTC. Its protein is CASSEFSNEQFF.

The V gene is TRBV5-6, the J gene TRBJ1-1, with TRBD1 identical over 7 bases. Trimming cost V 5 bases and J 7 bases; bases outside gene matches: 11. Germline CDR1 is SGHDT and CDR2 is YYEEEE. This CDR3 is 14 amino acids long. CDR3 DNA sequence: TGTGCCAGCAGACGTAGACCGGGACAGCATGAAGCTTTCTTT. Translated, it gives CASRRRPGQHEAFF.

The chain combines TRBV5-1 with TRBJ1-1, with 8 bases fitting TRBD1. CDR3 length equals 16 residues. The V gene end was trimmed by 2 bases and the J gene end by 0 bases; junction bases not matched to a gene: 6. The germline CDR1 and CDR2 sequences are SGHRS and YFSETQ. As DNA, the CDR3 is TGCGCCAGCAGCTTTCGACAGGGGACCATGAACACTGAAGCTTTCTTT. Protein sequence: CASSFRQGTMNTEAFF.

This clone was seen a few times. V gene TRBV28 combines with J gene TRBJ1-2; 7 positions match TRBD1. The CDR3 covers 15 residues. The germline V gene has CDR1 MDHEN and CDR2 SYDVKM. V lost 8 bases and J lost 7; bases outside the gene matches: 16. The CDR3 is CASGPWHQGGGGYTF. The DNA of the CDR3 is TGTGCCAGCGGACCCTGGCACCAGGGGGGGGGTGGCTACACCTTC.

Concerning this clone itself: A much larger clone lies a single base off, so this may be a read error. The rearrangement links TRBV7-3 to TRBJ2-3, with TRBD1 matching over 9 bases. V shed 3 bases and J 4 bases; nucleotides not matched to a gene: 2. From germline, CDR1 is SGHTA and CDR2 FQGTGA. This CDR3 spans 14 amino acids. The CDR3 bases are TGTGCCAGCAGCTTGGGGACAGGGCCAGATACGCAGTATTTT. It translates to CASSLGTGPDTQYF.

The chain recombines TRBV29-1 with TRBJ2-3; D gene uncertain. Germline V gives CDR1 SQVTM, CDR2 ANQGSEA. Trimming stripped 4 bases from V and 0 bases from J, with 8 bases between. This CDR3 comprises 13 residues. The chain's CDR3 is CSVVRPSTDTQYF. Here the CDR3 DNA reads TGCAGCGTTGTACGTCCAAGCACAGATACGCAGTATTTT.